The 27 T cell receptor beta chains in this list originate from one sample, sequenced in a study of regulatory T cells in long-lasting Graves disease. Both iRepertoire HTBI primers and Arm-PCR of CDR3 regions were used to build the TCR beta libraries. One entry per CDR3 protein, called by TCRdb with MiXCR from the multiplex PCR reads. Among approximately 440,000 distinct CDR3 sequences, about a sixth were seen once, and the ten largest hold roughly an eighth. The time point: newly diagnosed GD, antithyroid drugs for less than 3 months. RNA extracted from PBMCs served as the sequencing template. The data were also submitted as part of a second study, on T cells in Graves' hyperthyroidism and ophthalmopathy.

The sequencing used peripheral blood mononuclear cells (PBMCs), collected at new diagnosis, from a patient treated with antithyroid drugs. These receptors were collected from a man in his forties with Graves disease.

The chain links TRBV5-1 to TRBJ2-3, with 8 bases that match TRBD2. This CDR3 comprises 13 residues. V lost 4 bases and J lost 8; bases outside the gene matches: 6. The germline CDR1 and CDR2 sequences are SGHRS and YFSETQ. CDR3 in amino acids: CASSLQAGGTQYF. CDR3 DNA sequence: TGCGCCAGCAGCCTCCAGGCGGGAGGTACGCAGTATTTT. Combining the CDR3 with reference TRBV5-1 and TRBJ2-3 gives the whole variable domain KAGVTQTPRYLIKTRGQQVTLSCSPISGHRSVSWYQQTPGQGLQFLFEYFSETQRNKGNFPGRFSGRQFSNSRSEMNVSTLELGDSALYLCASSLQAGGTQYFGPGTRLTVL.

Comments on this clonotype: A read error is possible here, since a much larger clone lies one base away. The J gene is TRBJ2-3, the V gene TRBV28; 8 bases fit TRBD1. The CDR3 consists of 14 residues. Germline CDR1 MDHEN, CDR2 SYDVKM. V gave up 11 bases and J gave up 2 bases; unmatched junction bases: 9. The CDR3 DNA follows: TGTGCCGGTTTGGGGACAGGTGTCACAGATACGCAGTATTTT. It codes for CAGLGTGVTDTQYF. Full variable domain (outside the CDR3, taken from reference TRBV28 and TRBJ2-3): DVKVTQSSRYLVKRTGEKVFLECVQDMDHENMFWYRQDPGLGLRLIYFSYDVKMKEKGDIPEGYSVSREKKERFSLILESASTNQTSMYLCAGLGTGVTDTQYFGPGTRLTVL.

This clonotype was counted many times. J is TRBJ2-2 and V is TRBV28; D may be TRBD1 (5 bases). There are 14 residues in the CDR3. V lost 5 bases to trimming and J lost 5 bases, with 12 bases between them. CDR1 and CDR2 (germline): MDHEN, SYDVKM. CDR3 nucleotides: TGTGCCAGCAGTCCGGCAGGGCGGACCGGGGAGCTGTTTTTT. It specifies CASSPAGRTGELFF.

As concerns this clonotype: This sequence may be a read error, since a much larger clone differs from it by one base. The gene calls are TRBV4-1 and TRBJ2-7, with D perhaps matching TRBD2 (6 bases). Germline V lookup: CDR1 MGHRA, CDR2 YSYEKL. This CDR3 comprises 13 residues. V was trimmed by 0 bases and J by 6 bases, leaving 9 bases between them. The CDR3: CASSQEEGCEQYF. The CDR3 DNA follows: TGCGCCAGCAGCCAAGAGGAGGGATGCGAGCAGTACTTC.

This clonotype occurred a few times. It may be a read error: a sequence one base away is much more abundant. The chain joins TRBV24-1 to TRBJ2-5; TRBD1 aligns across 7 bases. CDR1 and CDR2 (germline): KGHDR, SFDVKD. The V segment lost 4 bases and the J segment 4 bases; nucleotides outside the gene matches: 8. The CDR3 spans 15 residues. CDR3 sequence: CATSDSTGRLETQYF. The CDR3 nucleotides read TGTGCCACCAGTGACTCGACAGGGCGCCTAGAGACCCAGTACTTC.

This clonotype was recorded at least ten times. The V gene is TRBV5-1, the J gene TRBJ2-7, with TRBD1 identical over 11 bases. Germline V lookup: CDR1 SGHRS, CDR2 YFSETQ. The CDR3 has 17 residues. After removal of 4 bases from V and 4 bases from J, the junction contained 13 bases not matched to a gene. CDR3 nucleotide sequence: TGCGCCAGCAGCCTGAAGCCACCCGGGACAGGGGGTTACGAGCAGTACTTC. Its translation: CASSLKPPGTGGYEQYF.

The chain links TRBV2 to TRBJ1-4; 7 bases fit TRBD1. V dropped 8 bases and J dropped 8; count of bases not matched to a gene: 5. Germline V gene sequence: CDR1 SNHLY, CDR2 FYNNEI. This CDR3 spans 12 amino acids. The CDR3 protein is CASEGAREKLFF. CDR3 DNA: TGTGCCAGCGAGGGGGCGCGCGAAAAACTGTTTTTT. Variable domain in full (rest from reference TRBV2 and TRBJ1-4): EPEVTQTPSHQVTQMGQEVILRCVPISNHLYFYWYRQILGQKVEFLVSFYNNEISEKSEIFDDQFSVERPDGSNFTLKIRSTKLEDSAMYFCASEGAREKLFFGSGTQLSVL.

In its sample, this clonotype was seen many times. The chain employs TRBV7-2 and TRBJ2-3; TRBD2 agrees at 12 bases. Germline CDR1 reads SGHTA; CDR2 reads FQGNSA. J gave up 2 bases and V 5 bases, and 5 bases lay outside the gene matches. CDR3 length equals 16 residues. Here the CDR3 reads CASSTGLAGITDTQYF. As DNA, the CDR3 is TGTGCCAGCAGCACCGGACTAGCGGGAATCACAGATACGCAGTATTTT.

At least ten counts were recorded for this clonotype. The chain couples TRBV7-2 to TRBJ2-1; D could derive from TRBD1 or TRBD2 (5 bases each). V shed 6 bases and J shed 3 bases, with 15 bases lying between them. Germline V lookup: CDR1 SGHTA, CDR2 FQGNSA. This CDR3 spans 15 amino acids. Here the CDR3 DNA reads TGTGCCAGCAGTATCCGGGACCCGTTCTACAATGAGCAGTTCTTC. Its translation: CASSIRDPFYNEQFF.

This chain uses TRBV6-5 with TRBJ2-1; D may be TRBD1 or TRBD2 (5 bases each). V lost 2 bases to trimming and J lost 7 bases, with 12 bases between them. CDR1 and CDR2 (germline): MNHEY, SVGAGI. CDR3 length equals 14 residues. The CDR3 sequence is CASSYLRGANEQFF. In DNA form, the CDR3 reads TGTGCCAGCAGTTACCTCAGAGGGGCAAATGAGCAGTTCTTC.

In its sample, this clonotype was seen a few times. The J gene is TRBJ1-2, the V gene TRBV18; D may be TRBD1 (5 bases). The CDR3 length is 14 residues. Looked up from germline, CDR1 is KGHSH and CDR2 is LQKENI. Trimming pared 3 bases from V and 4 bases from J, leaving 12 bases between. DNA for the CDR3: TGTGCCAGCTCACCGTTGGTGGGGACCTATGGCTACACCTTC. Its protein product is CASSPLVGTYGYTF.

V usage is TRBV6-1 and J usage is TRBJ1-1; no clear D. This CDR3 has 14 amino acids. The V gene lost 3 bases and the J gene lost 0 bases, with 8 bases spanning the gap. The V gene's germline CDR1 is MNHNS and CDR2 SASEGT. CDR3 sequence (DNA): TGTGCCAGCAGTGAGATTGGGATGAACACTGAAGCTTTCTTT. This sequence encodes CASSEIGMNTEAFF.

This clonotype was picked up a small number of times. V usage is TRBV3-1 and J usage is TRBJ2-7; the D gene is possibly TRBD2 (6 bases). The CDR3 consists of 17 residues. Germline V CDR1 and CDR2: LGHDT, YNNKEL (reference sequence). V shed 2 bases and J shed 0 bases, with 17 bases lying between them. The CDR3 DNA reads TGTGCCAGCAGCCAAAGAGGCGGAGGGCCCCCCTCCTACGAGCAGTACTTC. It yields the protein CASSQRGGGPPSYEQYF.

A few counts support this clonotype. The chain carries TRBV6-2 or TRBV6-3 and TRBJ2-1; possible D gene TRBD1, 6 bases. Looked up from germline, CDR1 is MNHEY and CDR2 is SVGEGT. This CDR3 comprises 13 residues. Deletions cut 6 bases from V and 10 bases from J, with 16 bases between. The CDR3 nucleotides read TGTGCCAGCAGACCTAGCACCGGGACAGAGCAGTTCTTC. Residues: CASRPSTGTEQFF.

On this clonotype itself: A much larger clone lies a single base off, so this may be a read error. This chain links TRBV25-1 with TRBJ1-6; the match to TRBD1 covers 9 bases. CDR3 size: 15 residues. The trim removed 5 bases at V and 4 bases at J, leaving 3 bases unmatched. CDR1 is MGHDK and CDR2 is SYGVNS in the germline V gene. The DNA for the CDR3 is TGTGCCAGCAGTCATGGGACAGGGTATAATTCACCCCTCCACTTT. It yields the protein CASSHGTGYNSPLHF.

The chain recombines TRBV7-2 with TRBJ2-3, with TRBD2 matching over 9 bases. V shed 8 bases, J shed 0 bases, and the junction held 9 bases outside the gene matches. This CDR3 spans 16 amino acids. CDR1 is SGHTA and CDR2 is FQGNSA in the germline V gene. DNA of the CDR3: TGTGCCAGCGCCCGCGGACTAGCGATTAGCACAGATACGCAGTATTTT. Protein sequence: CASARGLAISTDTQYF.

This clonotype was seen a few times. V and J are TRBV24-1 and TRBJ2-1; TRBD2 matches 8 bases. In germline, CDR1 is KGHDR, CDR2 SFDVKD. CDR3 length: 18 amino acids. V was pared by 6 bases and J by 1 base, with 13 bases of the junction left unmatched. CDR3 nucleotides: TGTGCCACCAGTACACGGATGGTAGCGGGAATATCCTACAATGAGCAGTTCTTC. It encodes CATSTRMVAGISYNEQFF.

This clonotype came up a few times. This rearrangement joins TRBV29-1 to TRBJ1-2; D is possibly TRBD1 (5 bases). The CDR3 runs to 13 residues. Germline assignment: CDR1 SQVTM and CDR2 ANQGSEA. The germline V and J ends were trimmed by 3 bases and 7 bases, with 15 bases remaining between them. The CDR3 nucleotides are TGCAGCGTTGATTTAGTCAGGGTGCGTGGCTACACCTTC. Translated, it gives CSVDLVRVRGYTF.

Ten or more counts support this clonotype. The CDR3 loop is CASSSPGLAGSKSSYNEQFF. The CDR3 DNA reads TGTGCCAGCAGCTCGCCGGGACTAGCGGGATCCAAGAGCTCCTACAATGAGCAGTTCTTC. The chain couples TRBV7-2 to TRBJ2-1; 13 nucleotides line up with TRBD2. V trimming: 4 bases; J trimming: 0 bases; junction bases outside the gene matches: 12. Germline V CDR1 and CDR2: SGHTA, FQGNSA. CDR3 size: 20 residues.

This chain uses TRBV20-1 with TRBJ2-1, with 14 bases identical to TRBD2. Trimming cost V 6 bases and J 7 bases; bases outside gene matches: 8. Germline V CDR1 and CDR2: DFQATT, SNEGSKA (reference sequence). This CDR3 spans 15 amino acids. CDR3: CSAGGGLAGVNEQFF. CDR3 coding DNA: TGCAGTGCGGGGGGGGGACTAGCGGGAGTGAATGAGCAGTTCTTC.

This clonotype showed up many times. The chain carries TRBV20-1 and TRBJ2-2, with 7 nucleotides matching TRBD2. Germline V gives CDR1 DFQATT, CDR2 SNEGSKA (reference sequence). V dropped 5 bases and J dropped 6; count of bases not matched to a gene: 9. The CDR3 sequence is 14 residues long. In nucleotides, the CDR3 is TGCAGTGCTTCAGGGAGGGCCTCTGCCGGGGAGCTGTTTTTT. It encodes CSASGRASAGELFF.

In its sample, this clonotype was seen many times. V and J are TRBV27 and TRBJ2-2, with TRBD2 identical over 9 bases. The germline V gene encodes CDR1 MNHEY and CDR2 SMNVEV (reference sequence). This CDR3 has 17 amino acids. J was trimmed by 4 bases and V by 4 bases; bases with no gene match: 10. The CDR3 DNA reads as TGTGCCAGCAGTTCCCGGGCGGGAGGGCGAGGCACCGGGGAGCTGTTTTTT. Protein: CASSSRAGGRGTGELFF.

This clonotype was seen at least ten times. The V and J genes are TRBV2 and TRBJ2-1, with D hard to call. Germline V gene sequence: CDR1 SNHLY, CDR2 FYNNEI. V was shortened by 7 bases and J by 5 bases, with 9 bases between the two germline ends. This CDR3 spans 12 amino acids. The CDR3 DNA is TGTGCCAGCATGGCCCTAAACAATGAGCAGTTCTTC. Translating gives CASMALNNEQFF. Combining the CDR3 with reference TRBV2 and TRBJ2-1 gives the whole variable domain EPEVTQTPSHQVTQMGQEVILRCVPISNHLYFYWYRQILGQKVEFLVSFYNNEISEKSEIFDDQFSVERPDGSNFTLKIRSTKLEDSAMYFCASMALNNEQFFGPGTRLTVL.

In its sample, this clonotype was seen many times. The genes are TRBV2 and TRBJ2-5; TRBD2 agrees at 12 bases. CDR1 and CDR2 from the germline V gene are SNHLY and FYNNEI. Trimming at V came to 4 bases and at J to 4 bases, leaving 7 bases not matched to a gene. This CDR3 region has 16 residues. CDR3 in DNA: TGTGCCAGCAGTGCCCCTAGCGGGAGGGCCACAGAGACCCAGTACTTC. Translation: CASSAPSGRATETQYF. Using reference TRBV2 and TRBJ2-5 for the parts outside the CDR3, the full variable domain is EPEVTQTPSHQVTQMGQEVILRCVPISNHLYFYWYRQILGQKVEFLVSFYNNEISEKSEIFDDQFSVERPDGSNFTLKIRSTKLEDSAMYFCASSAPSGRATETQYFGPGTRLLVL.

This clonotype was seen at least ten times. This chain connects TRBV28 to TRBJ2-7; 7 bases align to TRBD2. The CDR3 spans 14 residues. J lost 2 bases, V lost 4 bases, and 5 bases had no gene match. The germline V gene has CDR1 MDHEN and CDR2 SYDVKM. CDR3 bases: TGTGCCAGCAGTTCGGGGGGTCCCCCCTACGAGCAGTACTTC. It encodes CASSSGGPPYEQYF.

The chain is built from TRBV19 and TRBJ2-1; D may match TRBD1 or TRBD2 (5 bases each). This CDR3 contains 14 residues. Germline V CDR1 and CDR2: LNHDA, SQIVND (reference sequence). Deletions cut 8 bases from V and 0 bases from J, with 11 bases between. CDR3 loop: CASRPGTSYNEQFF. The CDR3, as DNA: TGTGCCAGTCGTCCGGGGACCTCCTACAATGAGCAGTTCTTC.

This clonotype was found many times. This rearrangement joins TRBV29-1 to TRBJ1-1; no reliable D call. V dropped 4 bases and J dropped 0 bases, with 9 bases sitting between them. CDR1 SQVTM and CDR2 ANQGSEA come from the germline V gene. This CDR3 has 13 residues. The CDR3 is CSVAVGLNTEAFF. The DNA for the CDR3 is TGCAGCGTTGCGGTGGGCTTGAACACTGAAGCTTTCTTT.